This record covers a single TCR beta chain. What it recognizes is unknown. All of the isolated RNA was reverse transcribed, so expressed TCRB transcripts were sequenced. Assay used: immunoSEQ multiplex PCR; TCRdb lists only in-frame clones, some missing. There are 600,000 to 700,000 clones in the sample; 9.5% to 15% occur only once, and around 0.12% lies in the top ten. Heparinised blood was drawn once per donor, averaging around 120 mL. Germline CDR1 SGDLS, CDR2 YYNGEE. The CDR3 runs to 15 residues. Deletions cut 1 base from V and 0 bases from J, with 8 bases between. The sample belongs to a study of beta chain features in type 1 diabetes. General study points: All four CD4+ subsets from Type 1 diabetes patients carried moderately but significantly shorter TCRB CDR3s. Lower insertion and higher deletion counts appeared at VDJ junctions in type 1 diabetes patients.

Sequencing was performed on naive CD4+ T cells from blood. This TCR derives from a young man with type 1 diabetes. The J gene is TRBJ1-5, the V gene TRBV9, with D hard to call. The CDR3 reads CASSVSVGSNQPQHF. The CDR3, as DNA: TGTGCCAGCAGCGTAAGTGTGGGTAGCAATCAGCCCCAGCATTTT.